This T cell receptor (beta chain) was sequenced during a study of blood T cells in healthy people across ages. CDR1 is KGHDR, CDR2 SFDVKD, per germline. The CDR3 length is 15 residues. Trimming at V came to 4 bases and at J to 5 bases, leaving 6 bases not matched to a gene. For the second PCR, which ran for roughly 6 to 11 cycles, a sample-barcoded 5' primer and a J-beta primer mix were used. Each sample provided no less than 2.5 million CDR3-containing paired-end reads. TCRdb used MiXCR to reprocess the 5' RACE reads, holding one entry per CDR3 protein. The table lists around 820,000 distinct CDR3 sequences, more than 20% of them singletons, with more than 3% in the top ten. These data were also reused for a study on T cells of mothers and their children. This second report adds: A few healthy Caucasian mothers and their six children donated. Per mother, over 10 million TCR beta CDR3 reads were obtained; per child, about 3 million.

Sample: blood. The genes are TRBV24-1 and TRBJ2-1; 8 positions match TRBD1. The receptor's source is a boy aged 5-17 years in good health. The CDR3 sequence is CATSDPTGEHNEQFF. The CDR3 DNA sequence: TGTGCCACCAGTGACCCGACAGGGGAACACAATGAGCAGTTCTTC.